This TCR beta chain was sequenced in a study of blood T cell repertoires in COVID-19. Across the whole study: Spain, Italy and the United States supplied samples that represented acute and convalescent COVID-19. Sources were T cells, B-cell-depleted T cells, or PBMCs; the material itself was cDNA or gDNA.

Trimming took 6 bases from V and 0 from J, leaving 15 bases between them. CDR3 size: 16 residues. Germline loops: CDR1 MNHEY, CDR2 SMNVEV (reference sequence). Under the authors' procedure: Researchers report that nucleated cell counts were estimated from reference gene primer amplification. The repertoire was sequenced with immunoSEQ multiplex PCR; TCRdb's copy has only in-frame clones and lacks some. That table gives V, J and clone size, and the DNA gave D and trimming. Among 100,000 to 140,000 clones listed, 80% were seen once. This clone was detected only a few times. The sequencing input was peripheral blood. The V and J genes are TRBV27 and TRBJ1-3; D gene unclear. This TCR was recovered from a man in his sixties or seventies with acute or convalescent COVID-19. The CDR3 DNA is TGTGCCAGCAGACCAAGCGGGTTTAGCTCTGGAAACACCATATATTTT. This codes for CASRPSGFSSGNTIYF.